This TCR beta chain was captured by sequencing in a study of T cell repertoires in cytomegalovirus infection. Study information: Based on public TCR beta signatures, there were indications of CMV infection and of a matching HLA type. Whole-study findings and limits: It was HLA-C-restricted CMV-specific TCR beta clonotypes that dominated the response ex vivo. Identification of carriers of CMV plus the relevant HLA was performed using cumulative public TCR beta family frequency.

TCRdb re-analysed the reads in MiXCR, keeping a single row per CDR3 protein. The table records roughly 720,000 distinct CDR3 sequences, 35% to 40% of them present only once. The CDR3 is 13 amino acids. Germline V gives CDR1 MNHEY, CDR2 SVGEGT. V was cut by 10 bases and J by 0 bases, with 12 bases left in between. This clonotype has just a few counts. Its antigen is undetermined. This clonotype was sampled from a human donor in good health (CMV status not recorded). Some clones in this sample may be carry-over from other donors' samples. This sequence joins TRBV6-2 or TRBV6-3 and TRBJ1-2; D is ambiguous. Sequencing used PBMCs. CDR3 nucleotides: TGTGCCACCAAGGTCCAAGCTAACTATGGCTACACCTTC. Translation gives CATKVQANYGYTF.